This T cell receptor beta chain derives from a study of blood T cell repertoires in COVID-19. As for the study in general: The samples span acute and convalescent COVID-19 from the United States, Italy and Spain. The analysed material was cDNA or gDNA that came from T cells, B-cell-depleted T cells, or PBMCs.

In the authors' methods: Amplification of reference gene primers was used by the study to estimate nucleated cell counts. TCRdb's table, derived via immunoSEQ multiplex PCR, lists solely in-frame clones and lacks some. V, J and clone size are taken as reported in that table, and D and trimming were inferred from the DNA itself. The sample has 52,000 or so clones, approximately 88% seen once. The CDR3 is 15 amino acids. The ends lost 6 bases at V and 5 bases at J; junction bases unmatched: 5. Germline values: CDR1 MDHEN, CDR2 SYDVKM. The receptor's source is a human donor in a cohort sampled during active COVID-19. The chain uses TRBV28 and TRBJ2-3, with 13 bases that match TRBD2. Source material: peripheral blood. In DNA, the CDR3 is TGTGCCAGCAGACTAGCGGGGGGGGTCCAAGATACGCAGTATTTT. It yields the protein CASRLAGGVQDTQYF.